This entry lists 16 T cell receptor beta chains sequenced from one sample in a study of CD8 T cells in Susac syndrome. Roughly 0.5 to 1 ug RNA was reverse transcribed with random hexamers. MiXCR was run by TCRdb on the immunoSEQ multiplex PCR reads, yielding one entry per CDR3 protein. The table shows 170,000 or so distinct CDR3 sequences, with 94% occurring only once. The sample comprised CD4+ T cells from PBMCs. Source of these receptors: a human donor with Susac syndrome.

This clonotype was observed once. The chain recombines TRBV6-6 with TRBJ2-6; D uncertain. V gave up 2 bases and J gave up 0 bases, with 5 bases separating them. There are 15 residues in the CDR3. Looked up from germline, CDR1 is MNHNY and CDR2 is SVGAGI (reference sequence). CDR3 amino acids: CASSYANSGANVLTF. CDR3 nucleotides: TGTGCCAGCAGTTACGCGAACTCTGGGGCCAACGTCCTGACTTTC.

The CDR3 DNA is TGTGCCAGCAGCGTAGGCGGGGCGGGGCAGCCCCAGCATTTT. Translating gives CASSVGGAGQPQHF. The chain uses TRBV9 and TRBJ1-5; perhaps TRBD1 as D (5 bases). The CDR3 is 14 residues long. Per germline, CDR1 SGDLS and CDR2 YYNGEE. V was cut by 0 bases and J by 7 bases, with 11 bases left in between.

The rearrangement uses TRBV9 and TRBJ1-3, with D hard to call. Trimming took off 4 bases at V and 1 base at J, with 12 bases between the two ends. This CDR3 has 15 amino acids. Germline values: CDR1 SGDLS, CDR2 YYNGEE. CDR3 loop: CASSPNRDSGNTIYF. In nucleotides, the CDR3 is TGTGCCAGCAGCCCCAACCGAGATTCTGGAAACACCATATATTTT.

The V call is TRBV5-1, the J call TRBJ2-5; a weak D match, TRBD2 (6 bases). The germline V gene encodes CDR1 SGHRS and CDR2 YFSETQ. This CDR3 spans 13 amino acids. Trimming removed 4 bases at V and 5 bases at J, with 12 bases between. The CDR3 DNA sequence: TGCGCCAGCAGCGGGGGACTTTTTGAGACCCAGTACTTC. Translation gives CASSGGLFETQYF.

The V call is TRBV5-1, the J call TRBJ2-1; D could derive from TRBD1 or TRBD2 (6 bases each). This CDR3 has 15 amino acids. Germline V gives CDR1 SGHRS, CDR2 YFSETQ. The V end was cut by 0 bases, the J end by 8 bases, with 15 bases between. CDR3 in amino acids: CASSLDGSRGHEQFF. In DNA form, the CDR3 reads TGCGCCAGCAGCTTGGACGGGAGCAGGGGCCATGAGCAGTTCTTC.

The genes are TRBV20-1 and TRBJ1-2, with 8 bases lining up with TRBD1. Germline CDR1 reads DFQATT; CDR2 reads SNEGSKA (reference sequence). With V trimmed by 0 bases and J by 4 bases, 10 bases remained unmatched. CDR3 length: 16 residues. The CDR3 nucleotides read TGCAGTGCTAGAGATCTTCTTGCAGGGGGCATCTATGGCTACACCTTC. Protein sequence: CSARDLLAGGIYGYTF.

This chain connects TRBV5-4 to TRBJ2-7; 7 bases line up with TRBD2. Trimming took 6 bases from V and 6 from J; bases not matched to a gene: 12. CDR3 size: 14 residues. CDR1 SGHNT and CDR2 YYREEE come from the germline V gene (reference sequence). In nucleotides, the CDR3 is TGTGCCAGCACCGGCCGAGCGGGGTCTGTCGAGCAGTACTTC. The encoded protein is CASTGRAGSVEQYF.

The rearrangement links TRBV4-1 to TRBJ2-3; D is undetermined. The V gene lost 1 base and the J gene lost 1 base, with 9 bases spanning the gap. The CDR3 spans 15 residues. The germline gives CDR1 MGHRA, CDR2 YSYEKL. This chain's CDR3 is CASSQGRPGTDTQYF. The CDR3 DNA reads TGCGCCAGCAGCCAAGGTCGACCTGGCACAGATACGCAGTATTTT.

Regarding this clonotype: The conserved phenylalanine or tryptophan is not found at the CDR3 terminus, so this likely reflects a read error. The chain carries TRBV4-2 and TRBJ2-3, with TRBD2 matching 12 bases. CDR1 is LGHNA and CDR2 is YNFKEQ in the germline V gene. CDR3 size: 17 residues. With V trimmed by 6 bases and J by 11 bases, 18 bases remained unmatched. The CDR3 bases are TGTGCCAGCAGACTAGCGGGGGGACCCCTTCGGCTTAGTGGGCAGTATTGT. It is translated as CASRLAGGPLRLSGQYC.

The chain recombines TRBV12-3 or TRBV12-4 with TRBJ1-2; D is perhaps TRBD1 (5 bases). V was pared by 6 bases and J by 5 bases, with 13 bases between. The CDR3 length is 13 residues. CDR3 region: CASRESKGYGYTF. The CDR3 coding sequence is TGTGCCAGCAGGGAATCAAAGGGGTATGGCTACACCTTC.

The CDR3 DNA reads as TGTGCCAGCTCACCACTACTCGGGACAGGGGTCACTGGAAACACCATATATTTT. Its protein product is CASSPLLGTGVTGNTIYF. The rearrangement joins TRBV18 to TRBJ1-3; TRBD1 matches at 10 bases. Germline V gene sequence: CDR1 KGHSH, CDR2 LQKENI. Trimming at V came to 1 base and at J to 2 bases, leaving 8 bases not matched to a gene. The CDR3 is made up of 18 amino acids.

The CDR3: CASSPRDRPSNEQFF. For the CDR3, the DNA is TGTGCCAGCAGCCCCAGGGACAGACCTTCCAATGAGCAGTTCTTC. This chain joins TRBV11-2 and TRBJ2-1, with 7 bases aligning to TRBD1. CDR1 and CDR2 from the germline V gene are SGHAT and FQNNGV. The CDR3 has 15 residues. V shed 5 bases, J shed 6 bases, and the junction held 10 bases outside the gene matches.

V gene TRBV7-9 combines with J gene TRBJ2-7; TRBD2 is a possible D gene (5 bases). Trimming cost V 5 bases and J 0 bases, with 17 bases left between them. CDR1 SEHNR and CDR2 FQNEAQ come from the germline V gene (reference sequence). The CDR3 extends over 16 amino acids. Here the CDR3 reads CASSLVPGNPSYEQYF. CDR3 DNA sequence: TGTGCCAGCAGCCTAGTTCCGGGGAACCCCTCCTACGAGCAGTACTTC.

The V gene is TRBV12-3 or TRBV12-4, the J gene TRBJ2-1; 8 bases fit TRBD2. The CDR3 covers 14 residues. Trimming at V came to 8 bases and at J to 5 bases, leaving 8 bases not matched to a gene. DNA for the CDR3: TGTGCCAGCTCTGGCGGGGGGCTAAACAATGAGCAGTTCTTC. Residues: CASSGGGLNNEQFF.

The chain carries TRBV11-2 and TRBJ2-7, with D hard to call. This CDR3 has 13 residues. Germline CDR1 and CDR2: SGHAT and FQNNGV. Deletions cut 1 base from V and 3 bases from J, with 7 bases between. This CDR3 is CASSLGQLYEQYF. The CDR3 nucleotides read TGTGCCAGCAGCTTAGGGCAGCTCTACGAGCAGTACTTC.

This rearrangement joins TRBV30 to TRBJ1-6, with D possibly matching TRBD1 (5 bases). Germline lookup yields CDR1 GTSNPN and CDR2 SVGIG (reference sequence). CDR3 length equals 14 residues. V lost 8 bases and J lost 7, with 18 bases in between. CDR3 amino acids: CARSGGAKNSPLHF. The CDR3, as DNA: TGTGCCCGGTCGGGGGGAGCCAAGAATTCACCCCTCCACTTT.